There are many counts of the clone carrying this T cell receptor beta chain. Its target is unknown. The data were taken from a study of early T cells in non-severe SARS-CoV-2 infection. Study context: Sequencing used unsorted whole-blood bulk RNA, so chains lack pairing.

Study-wide points: Clonotype matching in VDJdb favored anti-spike CD8 responses and did not capture private and CD4 specificities.

The protocol attached unique molecular identifiers to individual cDNA molecules. Via MiXCR, TCRdb re-called the 5' RACE reads, giving one row per CDR3 protein. Of 60,000 or so distinct CDR3 sequences in the sample, roughly 10% were seen once. Germline V gene lookup returns CDR1 SGHVS and CDR2 FNYEAQ. The CDR3 contains 16 residues. V gave up 1 base and J gave up 7 bases; unmatched junction bases: 8. Sample: whole blood. This chain uses TRBV7-6 with TRBJ1-4; 8 bases are a match to TRBD1. This TCR was recovered from an adult who was a healthcare worker with PCR-confirmed SARS-CoV-2 infection or an uninfected control (not recorded which). The CDR3 DNA follows: TGTGCCAGCAGCTTAGAGATTAACAGGGGGAGTGAAAAACTGTTTTTT. Its protein is CASSLEINRGSEKLFF.